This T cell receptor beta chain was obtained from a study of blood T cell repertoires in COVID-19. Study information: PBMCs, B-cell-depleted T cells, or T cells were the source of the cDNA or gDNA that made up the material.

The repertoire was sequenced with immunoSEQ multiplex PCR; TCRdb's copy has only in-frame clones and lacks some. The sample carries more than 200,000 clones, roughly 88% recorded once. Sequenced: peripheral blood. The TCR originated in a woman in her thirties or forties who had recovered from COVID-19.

CDR3 loop: CASSPNGQGGETQYF. CDR3 DNA: TGCGCCAGCAGCCCCAACGGGCAGGGAGGGGAGACCCAGTACTTC. The V gene is TRBV4-3, the J gene TRBJ2-5; 7 bases map to TRBD2. Germline lookup yields CDR1 LGHNA and CDR2 YSLEER. This CDR3 is 15 amino acids long. Unmatched junction bases numbered 10, after V lost 4 bases and J lost 5 bases.